This T cell receptor beta chain was identified in a study of T cell repertoires in cytomegalovirus infection. Study-level information: Public signatures in TCR beta pointed to CMV infection and matching HLA type.

This clonotype was seen many times. Its antigen is still unknown. Germline lookup yields CDR1 SEHNR and CDR2 FQNEAQ (reference sequence). CDR3 length: 12 residues. The ends were cut back, 5 bases at V and 8 bases at J, with 12 bases in the middle. General study results and limits: The ex vivo response was dominated by HLA-C-restricted CMV-specific TCR beta clonotypes. Frequencies of public TCR beta families were cumulated, and this identified carriers of CMV plus the relevant HLA.

Each CDR3 protein is one row after TCRdb ran MiXCR on the reads. The table has around 450,000 distinct CDR3 sequences, over 9% seen once; the top ten hold roughly 10%. The source material was PBMCs. V gene TRBV7-9 combines with J gene TRBJ1-2; the D is unclear. The origin of this receptor is a human donor in good health (CMV status not recorded). Some clones in this sample may be carry-over from other donors' samples. As DNA, the CDR3 is TGTGCCAGCAGCGCATGGACTCGAGGCTACACCTTC. It yields the protein CASSAWTRGYTF.